This T cell receptor beta chain was sequenced during a study of T cells after yellow fever vaccination. In this sample, this clonotype turned up a few times. Each CDR3 protein gets one entry after TCRdb re-called the 5' RACE reads with MiXCR. The table shows some 560,000 distinct CDR3 sequences, with about 19% occurring only once. The sample was PBMCs, taken 15 days after the yellow fever booster vaccination. The clonotype comes from a man aged 25-40 years who received the YFV17D yellow fever vaccine.

CDR3 DNA sequence: TGTGCCAGCAGTGGGACTCCGAGAATCTACGAGCAGTACTTC. Residues: CASSGTPRIYEQYF. The chain recombines TRBV28 with TRBJ2-7, with D maybe TRBD2 (6 bases). The CDR3 runs to 14 residues. V lost 5 bases, J lost 3 bases, and 14 bases lay in between. The germline gives CDR1 MDHEN, CDR2 SYDVKM.